This record looks at one TCR beta chain sequence and its context. What it binds is unknown. The PCR was carried out with 60 Vbeta primers and 13 Jbeta primers. Sequencing used immunoSEQ multiplex PCR; TCRdb keeps in-frame clones, though not all of them. Its table records about 140,000 clones. The CDR3 contains 15 residues. The ends were cut back, 3 bases at V and 2 bases at J, with 11 bases in the middle. The germline gives CDR1 LNHDA, CDR2 SQIVND (reference sequence). The sample belongs to a study of cytomegalovirus exposure and HLA in healthy donors. Study at large: Drawn from HLA-typed donors, 83 million or so unique TCRs were held in an early data release. Broader study findings: Earlier analysis found most TCR beta V segments productive about 90% or about 30% of the time.

The chain joins TRBV19 to TRBJ1-5, with no clear D. Sequences were obtained from PBMCs. The clonotype originates from a woman aged 18 to 35 in good health and CMV-seronegative. CDR3 DNA: TGTGCCAGTAGTATCATTTTCAGCGGCAATCAGCCCCAGCATTTT. It yields the protein CASSIIFSGNQPQHF.